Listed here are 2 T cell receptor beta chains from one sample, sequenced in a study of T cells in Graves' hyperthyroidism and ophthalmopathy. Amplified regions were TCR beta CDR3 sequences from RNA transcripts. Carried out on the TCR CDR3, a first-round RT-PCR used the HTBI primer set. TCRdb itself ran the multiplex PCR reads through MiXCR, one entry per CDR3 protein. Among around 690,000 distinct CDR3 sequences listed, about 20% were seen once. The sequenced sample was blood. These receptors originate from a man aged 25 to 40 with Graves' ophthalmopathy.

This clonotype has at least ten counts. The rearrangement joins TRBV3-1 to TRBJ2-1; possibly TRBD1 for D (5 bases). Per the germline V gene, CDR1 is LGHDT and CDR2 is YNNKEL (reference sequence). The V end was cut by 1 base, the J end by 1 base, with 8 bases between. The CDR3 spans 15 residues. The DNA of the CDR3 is TGTGCCAGCAGCCAAGGGGGCCCATCCTACAATGAGCAGTTCTTC. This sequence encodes CASSQGGPSYNEQFF.

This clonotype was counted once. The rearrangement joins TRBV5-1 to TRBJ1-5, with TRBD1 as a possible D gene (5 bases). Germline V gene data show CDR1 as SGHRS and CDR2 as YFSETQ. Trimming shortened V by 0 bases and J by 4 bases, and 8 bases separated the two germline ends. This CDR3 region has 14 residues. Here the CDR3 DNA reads TGCGCCAGCAGCTTGGGGGGCACTAATCAGCCCCAGCATTTT. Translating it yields CASSLGGTNQPQHF.